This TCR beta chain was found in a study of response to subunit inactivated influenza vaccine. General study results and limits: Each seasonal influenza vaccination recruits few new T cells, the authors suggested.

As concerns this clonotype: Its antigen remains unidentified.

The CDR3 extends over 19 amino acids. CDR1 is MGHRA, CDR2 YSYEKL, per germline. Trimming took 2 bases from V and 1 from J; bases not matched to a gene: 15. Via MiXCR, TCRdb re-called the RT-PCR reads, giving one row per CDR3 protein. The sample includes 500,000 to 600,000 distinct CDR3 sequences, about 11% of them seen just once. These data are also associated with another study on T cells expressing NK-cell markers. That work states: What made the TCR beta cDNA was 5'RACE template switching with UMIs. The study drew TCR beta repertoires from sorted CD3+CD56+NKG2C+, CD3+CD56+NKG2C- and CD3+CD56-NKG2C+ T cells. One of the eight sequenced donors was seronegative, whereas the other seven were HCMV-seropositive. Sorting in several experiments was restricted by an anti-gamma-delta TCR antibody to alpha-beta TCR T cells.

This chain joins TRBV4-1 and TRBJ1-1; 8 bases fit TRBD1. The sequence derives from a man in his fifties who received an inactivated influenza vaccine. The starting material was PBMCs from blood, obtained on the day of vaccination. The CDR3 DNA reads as TGCGCCAGCAGCCAACCGTGGGGGGACAGGAGCCTTCGGAACACTGAAGCTTTCTTT. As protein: CASSQPWGDRSLRNTEAFF.